This T cell receptor (beta chain) stems from a study of molecular identifiers for immune sequencing clone quantification. CDR3 length equals 14 residues. The J segment lost 5 bases and the V segment lost 4 bases, leaving 4 bases of the junction unmatched. Germline V gives CDR1 SEHNR, CDR2 FQNEAQ (reference sequence). General study points: Spiked-in Jurkat TCR RNA corresponding to one cell was reported as detectable against about 1 million naive cells.

Each library that profiled naive CD8 cells came from around 20,000 to 1,000,000 sorted cells with 10%, 30% or 50% RNA. TCRdb re-derived calls from the PCR reads in MiXCR, one entry per CDR3 protein. The table has around 460,000 distinct CDR3 sequences, 25% seen once. This clonotype occurred a few times. The antigen is not known. The chain joins TRBV7-9 to TRBJ1-4, with 7 bases that match TRBD1. This TCR derives from a human donor in good health. Some libraries in this study had Jurkat cell RNA spiked in. The specimen was naive CD8+ T cells from blood, with Jurkat cell RNA spiked in. This sample's subset: FACS-sorted CD8+CD4-CCR7+CD45RA+ naive T cells. The CDR3 DNA sequence: TGTGCCAGCAGCTCTCAGGGGGTGAATGAAAAACTGTTTTTT. Translation gives CASSSQGVNEKLFF.